The 22 T cell receptor beta chains below come from one sample, sequenced in a study of blood T cell repertoires in COVID-19. Assay used: immunoSEQ multiplex PCR; TCRdb lists only in-frame clones, some missing. The sample has roughly 150,000 clones, 76% seen once; the top ten hold around 3.5%. Material: peripheral blood. Source of these receptors: a woman of 80 years or more with acute or convalescent COVID-19.

The CDR3 protein is CSAAGTENQPQHF. The CDR3 bases are TGCAGCGCTGCCGGGACTGAAAATCAGCCCCAGCATTTT. The V call is TRBV29-1, the J call TRBJ1-5; D perhaps matches TRBD1 (5 bases). The CDR3 runs 13 residues. Germline V CDR1 and CDR2: SQVTM, ANQGSEA. V was cut by 7 bases and J by 4 bases, with 14 bases left in between.

The chain links TRBV6-1 to TRBJ2-5, with D perhaps matching TRBD2 (6 bases). Germline CDR1 MNHNS, CDR2 SASEGT. The CDR3 length is 16 residues. The V gene lost 3 bases and the J gene lost 4 bases, with 18 bases spanning the gap. The CDR3 DNA is TGTGCCAGCAGTGAGGGGGACTCCGCGTACGGAGAGACCCAGTACTTC. Its translation: CASSEGDSAYGETQYF.

The chain combines TRBV2 with TRBJ1-2; 9 bases line up with TRBD1. The CDR3 has 14 residues. Germline CDR1 is SNHLY and CDR2 is FYNNEI. V was pared by 6 bases and J by 4 bases, with 6 bases of the junction left unmatched. The chain's CDR3 is CASRQGASRYGYTF. The DNA for the CDR3 is TGTGCCAGCAGACAGGGGGCTTCCCGCTATGGCTACACCTTC.

This clone was counted between two and nine times. V and J are TRBV7-9 and TRBJ1-1; no clear D gene. CDR1 SEHNR and CDR2 FQNEAQ come from the germline V gene (reference sequence). Trimming left V 2 bases short and J 4 bases short, with 11 bases between. The CDR3 totals 14 residues. CDR3 nucleotide sequence: TGTGCCAGCAGCTTAATGAGGTTGGGCACTGAAGCTTTCTTT. Encoded protein: CASSLMRLGTEAFF.

The CDR3 loop is CASSYSLPGTGDTYEQYF. CDR3 in DNA: TGTGCCAGCAGTTACTCTCTGCCTGGGACAGGGGATACCTACGAGCAGTACTTC. The gene calls are TRBV6-2 or TRBV6-3 and TRBJ2-7; TRBD1 matches 10 bases. This CDR3 is built from 18 residues. Germline CDR1 is MNHEY and CDR2 is SVGEGT. The V gene end was trimmed by 0 bases and the J gene end by 2 bases; junction bases not matched to a gene: 10.

The V call is TRBV7-2, the J call TRBJ2-4; TRBD2 aligns across 9 bases. The J segment lost 4 bases and the V segment lost 2 bases, leaving 9 bases of the junction unmatched. Per germline, CDR1 SGHTA and CDR2 FQGNSA. The CDR3 consists of 17 residues. The CDR3 is CASSLNGGGGAKNIQYF. DNA of the CDR3: TGTGCCAGCAGCTTAAACGGTGGCGGGGGGGCTAAAAACATTCAGTACTTC.

The CDR3 loop reads CASREQGYEQYF. As DNA, the CDR3 is TGCGCCAGCAGAGAACAGGGTTACGAGCAGTACTTC. The chain joins TRBV10-1 to TRBJ2-7, with a weak D call TRBD1 (6 bases). Germline values: CDR1 WNHNN, CDR2 SYGVQD (reference sequence). The CDR3 totals 12 residues. V was cut by 6 bases and J by 4 bases, with 10 bases left in between.

The chain links TRBV12-3 or TRBV12-4 to TRBJ2-3, with TRBD2 identical over 14 bases. CDR3 length: 13 residues. Losses at the gene ends were 9 bases for V and 5 bases for J; bases not matched to a gene: 1. This CDR3 reads CASGTSGRDTQYF. The CDR3 DNA follows: TGTGCCAGTGGGACTAGCGGGAGAGATACGCAGTATTTT.

The V and J genes are TRBV7-2 and TRBJ1-1; 9 bases fit TRBD1. Germline V gene sequence: CDR1 SGHTA, CDR2 FQGNSA. The junction had 6 bases not matched to a gene; V was cut back by 5 bases and J by 5 bases. The CDR3 totals 14 residues. The CDR3 DNA reads as TGTGCCAGCAGCCGGGGACAGGGTAAAACTGAAGCTTTCTTT. This codes for CASSRGQGKTEAFF.

The chain recombines TRBV19 with TRBJ1-5; 12 bases agree with TRBD1. This CDR3 has 14 residues. The germline V gene has CDR1 LNHDA and CDR2 SQIVND (reference sequence). With 5 bases clipped from V and 6 bases from J, the junction kept 2 bases outside the gene matches. CDR3 region: CASSGTGGFQPQHF. Here the CDR3 DNA reads TGTGCCAGTAGTGGGACAGGGGGCTTTCAGCCCCAGCATTTT.

The DNA for the CDR3 is TGTGCCAGCAGCGGAGATGGACACCTCAACTATGGCTACACCTTC. It specifies CASSGDGHLNYGYTF. The V and J genes are TRBV7-6 and TRBJ1-2; the D gene is possibly TRBD1 (5 bases). CDR1 and CDR2 from the germline V gene are SGHVS and FNYEAQ. The CDR3 runs to 15 residues. V was clipped by 5 bases and J by 2 bases, with 15 bases between them.

This clone was recorded a few times. The chain uses TRBV18 and TRBJ1-5; maybe TRBD1 (6 bases). V lost 3 bases and J 7 bases, leaving 22 bases between the germline ends. The CDR3 sequence is 17 residues long. Germline CDR1 and CDR2: KGHSH and LQKENI. The CDR3: CASSPFPGQGLGQPQHF. The CDR3, as DNA: TGTGCCAGCTCACCCTTTCCAGGGCAGGGGCTGGGACAGCCCCAGCATTTT. The variable domain in full, completed from reference TRBV18 and TRBJ1-5, reads NAGVMQNPRHLVRRRGQEARLRCSPMKGHSHVYWYRQLPEEGLKFMVYLQKENIIDESGMPKERFSAEFPKEGPSILRIQQVVRGDSAAYFCASSPFPGQGLGQPQHFGDGTRLSIL.

This chain joins TRBV9 and TRBJ1-1; TRBD1 matches at 7 bases. The germline V gene has CDR1 SGDLS and CDR2 YYNGEE. V lost 3 bases to trimming and J lost 3 bases; unmatched junction nucleotides: 8. CDR3 length: 15 amino acids. The DNA of the CDR3 is TGTGCCAGCAGCGCCATGACAGGGACCCACACTGAAGCTTTCTTT. It is translated as CASSAMTGTHTEAFF.

The chain carries TRBV27 and TRBJ2-5, with 8 bases aligning to TRBD1. The CDR3 is made up of 15 amino acids. CDR1 and CDR2 (germline): MNHEY, SMNVEV (reference sequence). Trimming removed 1 base from V and 0 bases from J; junction bases left unmatched: 1. This CDR3 is CASSLWDRHQETQYF. In nucleotides, the CDR3 is TGTGCCAGCAGTTTATGGGACAGGCACCAAGAGACCCAGTACTTC.

The CDR3 DNA reads as TGTGCCACCCTTTGGCGGGGCGGAACAGATACGCAGTATTTT. Protein: CATLWRGGTDTQYF. The rearrangement uses TRBV6-5 and TRBJ2-3, with TRBD2 as a possible D gene (6 bases). Germline V gene data show CDR1 as MNHEY and CDR2 as SVGAGI. Trimming stripped 10 bases from V and 3 bases from J, with 17 bases between. The CDR3 is 14 residues long.

The chain is built from TRBV2 and TRBJ1-4, with D uncertain. The germline V gene encodes CDR1 SNHLY and CDR2 FYNNEI. V gave up 4 bases and J gave up 8 bases, with 8 bases separating them. CDR3 length: 12 amino acids. CDR3 sequence reads: CASSGGLEKLFF. The CDR3 nucleotides are TGTGCCAGCAGTGGCGGCCTCGAAAAACTGTTTTTT.

V is TRBV6-2 or TRBV6-3 and J is TRBJ2-7; D perhaps matches TRBD2 (5 bases). The CDR3 has 15 residues. CDR1 and CDR2 (germline): MNHEY, SVGEGT. V lost 5 bases, J lost 1 base, and 15 bases lay in between. The CDR3 nucleotides read TGTGCCAGCAGTAAAGACGGCGGCGGGTCCTACGAGCAGTACTTC. It codes for CASSKDGGGSYEQYF.

J is TRBJ2-7 and V is TRBV6-6, with 15 bases aligning to TRBD2. Unmatched junction bases numbered 7, after V lost 3 bases and J lost 7 bases. The germline gives CDR1 MNHNY, CDR2 SVGAGI (reference sequence). This CDR3 is 16 amino acids long. DNA for the CDR3: TGTGCCAGCAGTTATGCCGGGACTAGCGGGAGGTTGGAGCAGTACTTC. Translated: CASSYAGTSGRLEQYF.

This clone came up once. The chain recombines TRBV27 with TRBJ1-1; perhaps TRBD1 as D (5 bases). V lost 4 bases to trimming and J lost 6 bases, with 15 bases between them. CDR3 length: 14 amino acids. Germline V gene lookup returns CDR1 MNHEY and CDR2 SMNVEV (reference sequence). CDR3 DNA: TGTGCCAGCAGTTCCCCCCCGGGGGTCGCTGAAGCTTTCTTT. Its translation is CASSSPPGVAEAFF.

The chain links TRBV7-8 to TRBJ1-4; TRBD1 agrees at 10 bases. Germline V gene lookup returns CDR1 SGHVS and CDR2 FQNEAQ. Germline trimming cut 5 bases from V and 4 bases from J; bases unmatched to any gene: 7. The CDR3 runs to 16 residues. The CDR3 reads CASSAKRTGGNEKLFF. The CDR3 nucleotides read TGTGCCAGCAGCGCGAAACGGACAGGGGGTAATGAAAAACTGTTTTTT.

The chain links TRBV7-3 to TRBJ1-2; tentative D call: TRBD1 (5 bases). The germline CDR1 and CDR2 sequences are SGHTA and FQGTGA. The CDR3 runs 14 residues. V dropped 5 bases and J dropped 7 bases, with 17 bases sitting between them. Here the CDR3 DNA reads TGTGCCAGCAGCCCCGGGGGTTCGGGGTCTGGCTACACCTTC. Encoded protein: CASSPGGSGSGYTF.

CDR3 protein: CASKEADSNQPQHF. The CDR3 nucleotides are TGTGCCAGCAAGGAGGCTGATAGCAATCAGCCCCAGCATTTT. This chain connects TRBV2 to TRBJ1-5; D ambiguous. V was pared by 7 bases and J by 0 bases, with 10 bases between. The CDR3 totals 14 residues. Germline V lookup: CDR1 SNHLY, CDR2 FYNNEI.